The count of the clone carrying this TCR beta chain is one. The data originate from a study of OX40 agonist ivuxolimab in advanced cancers. On the study more broadly: A partial response was reached by three patients: one with hepatocellular carcinoma and two with cutaneous melanoma.

Using immunoSEQ multiplex PCR, the repertoire was profiled, and TCRdb retains in-frame clones only, with some absent. The sample shows 70,000 to 95,000 clones, just over 90% of them seen only once. V trimming: 2 bases; J trimming: 3 bases; junction bases outside the gene matches: 3. Germline V gives CDR1 MNHNS, CDR2 SASEGT. The CDR3 extends over 14 amino acids. The material was CD4+ or CD8+ T cells sorted from blood, obtained in a trial of the OX40 agonist ivuxolimab. The receptor comes from an adult with an advanced solid tumor such as melanoma, head and neck, liver or kidney cancer. The chain recombines TRBV6-1 with TRBJ1-2, with 7 bases that match TRBD1. The CDR3 DNA follows: TGTGCCAGCAGTGAACTCGGGACAGACTATGGCTACACCTTC. This gives the protein CASSELGTDYGYTF.